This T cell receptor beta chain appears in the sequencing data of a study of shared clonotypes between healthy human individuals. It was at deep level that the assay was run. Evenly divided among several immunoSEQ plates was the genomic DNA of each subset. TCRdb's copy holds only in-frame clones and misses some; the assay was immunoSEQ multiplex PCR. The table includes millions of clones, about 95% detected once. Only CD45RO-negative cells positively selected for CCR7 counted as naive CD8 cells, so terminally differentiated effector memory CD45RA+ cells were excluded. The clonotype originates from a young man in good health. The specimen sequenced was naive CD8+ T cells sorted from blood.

The CDR3 is CAISESASGLPYEQYF. CDR3 coding DNA: TGTGCCATCAGTGAGTCGGCTAGCGGGCTACCCTACGAGCAGTACTTC. V usage is TRBV10-3 and J usage is TRBJ2-7; 8 bases align to TRBD2. This CDR3 region has 16 residues. Germline assignment: CDR1 ENHRY and CDR2 SYGVKD. V shed 0 bases and J 2 bases; nucleotides not matched to a gene: 6.